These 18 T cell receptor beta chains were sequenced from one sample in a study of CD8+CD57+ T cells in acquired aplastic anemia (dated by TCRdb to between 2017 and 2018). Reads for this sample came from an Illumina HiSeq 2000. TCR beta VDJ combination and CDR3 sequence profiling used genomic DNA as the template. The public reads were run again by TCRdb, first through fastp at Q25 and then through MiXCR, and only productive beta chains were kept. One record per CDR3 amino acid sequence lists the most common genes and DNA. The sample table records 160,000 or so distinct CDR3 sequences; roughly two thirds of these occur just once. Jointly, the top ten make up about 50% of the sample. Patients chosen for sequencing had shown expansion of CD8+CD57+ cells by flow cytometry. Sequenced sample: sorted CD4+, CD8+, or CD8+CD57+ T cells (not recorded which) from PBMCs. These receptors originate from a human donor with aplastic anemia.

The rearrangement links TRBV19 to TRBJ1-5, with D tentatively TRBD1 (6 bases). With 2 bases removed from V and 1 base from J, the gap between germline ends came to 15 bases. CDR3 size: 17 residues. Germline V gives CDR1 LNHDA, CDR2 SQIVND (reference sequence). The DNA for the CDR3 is TGTGCCAGTAGTATAAGTCAGGGGTCAAGGAGCAATCAGCCCCAGCATTTT. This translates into CASSISQGSRSNQPQHF.

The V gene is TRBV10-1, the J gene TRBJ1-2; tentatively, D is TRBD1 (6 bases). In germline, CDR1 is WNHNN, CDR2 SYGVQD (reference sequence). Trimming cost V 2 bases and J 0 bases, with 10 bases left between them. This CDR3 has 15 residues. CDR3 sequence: CASSEDRTPNYGYTF. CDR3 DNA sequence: TGCGCCAGCAGTGAGGACAGGACCCCTAACTATGGCTACACCTTC.

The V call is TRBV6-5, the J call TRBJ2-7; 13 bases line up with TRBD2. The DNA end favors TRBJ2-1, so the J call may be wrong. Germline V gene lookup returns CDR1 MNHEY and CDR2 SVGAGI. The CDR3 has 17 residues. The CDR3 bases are TGTGCCAGCAGTTACTTGGGGACTAGCGGGGCCTACAATGAGCAGTTCTTC. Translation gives CASSYLGTSGAYNEQFF.

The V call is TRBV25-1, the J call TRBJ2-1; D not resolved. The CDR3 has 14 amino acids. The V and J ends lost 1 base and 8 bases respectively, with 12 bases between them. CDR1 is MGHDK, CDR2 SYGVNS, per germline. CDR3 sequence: CASSEFQALHEQFF. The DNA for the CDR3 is TGTGCCAGCAGTGAATTCCAGGCACTCCATGAGCAGTTCTTC.

The CDR3 spells CASSQVSETQYF. The CDR3 nucleotides are TGTGCCAGCAGCCAGGTATCCGAGACCCAGTACTTC. This chain uses TRBV3-1 with TRBJ2-5; the D is unclear. Germline CDR1 reads LGHDT; CDR2 reads YNNKEL (reference sequence). The ends were cut back, 3 bases at V and 5 bases at J, with 7 bases in the middle. The CDR3 loop spans 12 amino acids.

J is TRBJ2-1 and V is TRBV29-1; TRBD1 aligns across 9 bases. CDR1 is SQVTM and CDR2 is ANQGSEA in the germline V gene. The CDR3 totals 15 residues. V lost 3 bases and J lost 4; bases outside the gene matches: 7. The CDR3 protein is CSVDGLGTGYNEQFF. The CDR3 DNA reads TGCAGCGTTGACGGGTTGGGGACAGGGTACAATGAGCAGTTCTTC.

CDR3 DNA sequence: TGTGCCAGCAGCTTACAGGGGTCCACCGGGGAGCTGTTTTTT. Its protein is CASSLQGSTGELFF. The V and J genes are TRBV7-9 and TRBJ2-2; TRBD1 is a possible D gene (6 bases). CDR3 length: 14 residues. With 2 bases removed from V and 4 bases from J, the gap between germline ends came to 8 bases. CDR1 is SEHNR and CDR2 is FQNEAQ in the germline V gene (reference sequence).

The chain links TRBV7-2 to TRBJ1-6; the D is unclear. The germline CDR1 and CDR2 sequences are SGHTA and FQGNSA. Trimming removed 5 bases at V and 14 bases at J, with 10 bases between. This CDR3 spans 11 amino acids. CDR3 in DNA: TGTGCCAGCAGCGGATCTGGATCCCTCCACTTT. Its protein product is CASSGSGSLHF. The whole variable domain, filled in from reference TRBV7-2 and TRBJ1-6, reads GAGVSQSPSNKVTEKGKDVELRCDPISGHTALYWYRQSLGQGLEFLIYFQGNSAPDKSGLPSDRFSAERTGGSVSTLTIQRTQQEDSAVYLCASSGSGSLHFGNGTRLTVT.

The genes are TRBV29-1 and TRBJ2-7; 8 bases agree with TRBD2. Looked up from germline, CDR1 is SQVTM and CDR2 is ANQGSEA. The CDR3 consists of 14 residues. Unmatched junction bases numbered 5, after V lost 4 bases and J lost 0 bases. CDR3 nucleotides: TGCAGCGTTGTGGGCGGGAGGAGCTCCTACGAGCAGTACTTC. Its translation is CSVVGGRSSYEQYF.

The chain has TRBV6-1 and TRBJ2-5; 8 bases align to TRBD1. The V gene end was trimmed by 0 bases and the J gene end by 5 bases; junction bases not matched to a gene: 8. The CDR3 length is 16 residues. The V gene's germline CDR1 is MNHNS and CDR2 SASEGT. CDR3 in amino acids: CASSEAHGTGWETQYF. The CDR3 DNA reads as TGTGCCAGCAGTGAAGCGCATGGGACAGGATGGGAGACCCAGTACTTC.

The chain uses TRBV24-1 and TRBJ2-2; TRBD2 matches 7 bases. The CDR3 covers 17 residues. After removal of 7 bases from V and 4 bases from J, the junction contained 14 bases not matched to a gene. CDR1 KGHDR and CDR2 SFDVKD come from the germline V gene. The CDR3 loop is CATSQIGREFGTGELFF. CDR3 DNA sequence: TGTGCCACCAGCCAGATCGGGCGGGAGTTTGGCACCGGGGAGCTGTTTTTT.

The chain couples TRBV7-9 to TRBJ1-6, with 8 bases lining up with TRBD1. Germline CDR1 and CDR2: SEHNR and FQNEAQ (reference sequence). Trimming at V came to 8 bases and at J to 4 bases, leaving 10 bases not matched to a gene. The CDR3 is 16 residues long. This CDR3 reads CASATDRVGYNSPLHF. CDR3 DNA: TGTGCCAGCGCCACGGACAGGGTCGGGTATAATTCACCCCTCCACTTT.

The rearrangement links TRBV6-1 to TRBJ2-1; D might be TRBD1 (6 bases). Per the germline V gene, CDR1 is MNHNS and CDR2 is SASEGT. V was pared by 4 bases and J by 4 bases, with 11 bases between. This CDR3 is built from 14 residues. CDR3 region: CASSGWTAYNEQFF. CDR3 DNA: TGTGCCAGCAGTGGCTGGACAGCTTACAATGAGCAGTTCTTC.

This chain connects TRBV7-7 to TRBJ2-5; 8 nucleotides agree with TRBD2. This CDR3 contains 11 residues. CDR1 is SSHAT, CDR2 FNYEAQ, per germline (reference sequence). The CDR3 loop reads CASGEAMAQYF. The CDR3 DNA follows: TGTGCTAGCGGGGAGGCGATGGCCCAGTACTTC.

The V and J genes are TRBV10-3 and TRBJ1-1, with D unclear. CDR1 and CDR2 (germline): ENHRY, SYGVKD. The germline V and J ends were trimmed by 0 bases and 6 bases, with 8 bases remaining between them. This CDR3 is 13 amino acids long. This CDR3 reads CAISESKASEAFF. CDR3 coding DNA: TGTGCCATCAGTGAGTCGAAGGCGTCTGAAGCTTTCTTT.

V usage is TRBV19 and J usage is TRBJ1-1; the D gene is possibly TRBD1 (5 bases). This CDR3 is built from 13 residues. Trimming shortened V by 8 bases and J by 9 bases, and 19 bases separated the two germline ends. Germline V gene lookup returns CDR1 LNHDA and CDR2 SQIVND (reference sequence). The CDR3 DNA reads TGTGCCAGTGCGTACGAAACGGGACGTCAAGCTTTCTTT. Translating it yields CASAYETGRQAFF. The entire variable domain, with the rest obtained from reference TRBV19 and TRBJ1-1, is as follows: DGGITQSPKYLFRKEGQNVTLSCEQNLNHDAMYWYRQDPGQGLRLIYYSQIVNDFQKGDIAEGYSVSREKKESFPLTVTSAQKNPTAFYLCASAYETGRQAFFGQGTRLTVV.

CDR3 region: CATSRDRTGWPHGYTF. The CDR3 DNA follows: TGTGCCACCAGCAGAGATCGAACAGGGTGGCCTCATGGCTACACCTTC. The chain is built from TRBV15 and TRBJ1-2; D perhaps matches TRBD1 (6 bases). V was clipped by 0 bases and J by 6 bases, with 17 bases between them. CDR1 is LNHNV, CDR2 YYDKDF, per germline (reference sequence). The CDR3 length is 16 residues.

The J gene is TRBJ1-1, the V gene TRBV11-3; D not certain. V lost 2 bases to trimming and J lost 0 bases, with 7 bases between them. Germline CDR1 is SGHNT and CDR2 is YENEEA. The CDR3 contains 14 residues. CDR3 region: CASSLHSMNTEAFF. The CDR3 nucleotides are TGTGCCAGCAGCTTACACAGTATGAACACTGAAGCTTTCTTT.